The T cell receptor beta chain under discussion was sequenced for a study of blood T cell repertoires in COVID-19. J lost 5 bases, V lost 9 bases, and 9 bases had no gene match. Germline loops: CDR1 MGHRA, CDR2 YSYEKL. The CDR3 sequence is 13 residues long. This clone was seen a single time. This table comes from immunoSEQ multiplex PCR, and its TCRdb copy is limited to in-frame clones, with some not included. The table lists over 250,000 clones, about nine tenths of them singletons. This TCR derives from a man aged 60 to 69 who had recovered from COVID-19. The V and J genes are TRBV4-1 and TRBJ2-7, with 8 bases lining up with TRBD2. The specimen sequenced was peripheral blood. The CDR3 region is CASVGGASNEQYF. CDR3 DNA sequence: TGCGCCAGTGTCGGGGGGGCCAGCAACGAGCAGTACTTC.